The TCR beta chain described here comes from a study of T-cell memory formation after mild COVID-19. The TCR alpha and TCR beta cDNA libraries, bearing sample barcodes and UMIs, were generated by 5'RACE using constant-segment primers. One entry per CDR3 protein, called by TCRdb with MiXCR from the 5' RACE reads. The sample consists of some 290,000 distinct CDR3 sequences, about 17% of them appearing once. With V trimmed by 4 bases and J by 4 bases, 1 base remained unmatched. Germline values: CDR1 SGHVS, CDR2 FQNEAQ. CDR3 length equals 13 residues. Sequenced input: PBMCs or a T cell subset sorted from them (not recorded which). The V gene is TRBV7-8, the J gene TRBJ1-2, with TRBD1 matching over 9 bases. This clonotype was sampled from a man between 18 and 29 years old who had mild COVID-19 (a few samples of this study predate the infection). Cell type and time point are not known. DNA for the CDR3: TGTGCCAGCAGCTGGACAGGGGCCTATGGCTACACCTTC. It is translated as CASSWTGAYGYTF.